The T cell receptor beta chain described here comes from a study of T cell clonality in common variable immunodeficiency. Broader study findings: Reportedly, TCR beta sequences from common variable immunodeficiency showed fewer deletions and N-nucleotide insertions. TCRbeta clonality was increased in CVID versus healthy controls.

This CDR3 spans 16 amino acids. The germline V gene has CDR1 SNHLY and CDR2 FYNNEI. The trim removed 6 bases at V and 6 bases at J, leaving 13 bases unmatched. Libraries were prepared by immunoSEQ multiplex PCR; TCRdb keeps only in-frame clonotypes and omits some of them. The profile covers 28,000 or so clones, none occurring a single time. The table lists this clone with a few counts. Its antigen is currently unknown. The observed sequence ends 3 residues before the CDR3 terminus, with the missing tail filled in from the germline J gene. Sequencing used peripheral blood mononuclear cells. The chain combines TRBV2 with TRBJ1-5, with 8 bases fitting TRBD1. The TCR originated in a human donor with common variable immunodeficiency. The part of the CDR3 DNA that was read is TGTGCCAGCAGCGGGCCTATAGACAGGGGACTTCAGCCC. It specifies CASSGPIDRGLQP. Given in full, the CDR3 is CASSGPIDRGLQPQHF.